This T cell receptor beta chain was sequenced in a study of blood T cell repertoires in COVID-19. Study details: Samples came from the United States, Italy and Spain, spanning acute and convalescent COVID-19. PBMCs, B-cell-depleted T cells, or T cells were the source of the cDNA or gDNA that made up the material.

Generated by immunoSEQ multiplex PCR, the TCRdb table keeps only in-frame clones and is missing some. The data hold 490,000 or so clones, with roughly nine tenths observed a single time. Allocation to cohorts depended on clinical history reported by the participants. Recovery meant two consecutive negative NP/OP PCR tests, professional clearance, or resolved symptoms. With V trimmed by 5 bases and J by 8 bases, 3 bases remained unmatched. The CDR3 extends over 13 amino acids. The germline CDR1 and CDR2 sequences are MNHEY and SMNVEV (reference sequence). This chain links TRBV27 with TRBJ1-4; 9 bases line up with TRBD1. The clonotype comes from a woman aged 60-75 years who had recovered from COVID-19. Sequencing used PBMCs or T cells enriched from blood (not recorded which). This CDR3 is CASSRQGEEKLFF. CDR3 DNA: TGTGCCAGCAGTCGACAGGGGGAAGAAAAACTGTTTTTT.